These 21 T cell receptor beta chains originate from one sample sequenced in a study of shared clonotypes between healthy human individuals. The table came from immunoSEQ multiplex PCR; TCRdb's copy has only in-frame clones and leaves some out. Of a few million clones listed, 85% to 95% are singletons. What was sequenced was naive CD4+ T cells from PBMCs. Stated subset: CD45RA+ positively selected. Every receptor here comes from a man aged 18 to 30 in good health. Some clones in this sample may be carry-over from other donors' samples.

With respect to this clone: Other nucleotide sequences in the sample specify the same CDR3. This rearrangement joins TRBV7-9 to TRBJ1-1; D unresolved. Trimming removed 1 base at V and 2 bases at J, with 5 bases between. Germline values: CDR1 SEHNR, CDR2 FQNEAQ (reference sequence). The CDR3 has 13 amino acids. CDR3 DNA sequence: TGTGCCAGCAGCTTAGGGTCCAACACTGAAGCTTTCTTT. Amino acids: CASSLGSNTEAFF.

This rearrangement joins TRBV2 to TRBJ2-4; a weak D match, TRBD1 (6 bases). The V and J ends lost 6 bases and 2 bases respectively, with 8 bases between them. The germline CDR1 and CDR2 sequences are SNHLY and FYNNEI. This CDR3 spans 13 amino acids. The CDR3: CASSGQTKNIQYF. CDR3 coding DNA: TGTGCCAGCAGCGGACAGACCAAAAACATTCAGTACTTC.

The rearrangement uses TRBV28 and TRBJ1-3; D remains ambiguous. With 3 bases removed from V and 0 bases from J, the gap between germline ends came to 12 bases. Germline-derived CDR1 and CDR2 are MDHEN and SYDVKM. CDR3 length: 16 residues. The CDR3 nucleotides are TGTGCCAGCAGTTTCGGGGTGCTGGACTCTGGAAACACCATATATTTT. The encoded protein is CASSFGVLDSGNTIYF. The full variable domain, with the rest looked up from reference TRBV28 and TRBJ1-3, is DVKVTQSSRYLVKRTGEKVFLECVQDMDHENMFWYRQDPGLGLRLIYFSYDVKMKEKGDIPEGYSVSREKKERFSLILESASTNQTSMYLCASSFGVLDSGNTIYFGEGSWLTVV.

The chain couples TRBV27 to TRBJ2-4; D possibly uses TRBD1 or TRBD2 (5 bases each). V lost 5 bases, J lost 1 base, and 12 bases lay in between. The CDR3 sequence is 15 residues long. Germline CDR1 reads MNHEY; CDR2 reads SMNVEV (reference sequence). The CDR3 bases are TGTGCCAGCAGTGGGGACCCGGGTGCCAAAAACATTCAGTACTTC. Its translation is CASSGDPGAKNIQYF.

The chain is built from TRBV13 and TRBJ1-2; D gene unclear. Trimming took off 5 bases at V and 5 bases at J, with 9 bases between the two ends. CDR3 length: 12 amino acids. Germline V gene data show CDR1 as PRHDT and CDR2 as FYEKMQ (reference sequence). The CDR3 spells CASSDRPYGYTF. CDR3 in DNA: TGTGCCAGCAGCGATCGACCGTATGGCTACACCTTC.

As to this clone: Other nucleotide sequences from this sample produce the same CDR3. The J gene is TRBJ1-1, the V gene TRBV10-2; D is ambiguous. Trimming removed 0 bases from V and 1 base from J, with 6 bases in between. This CDR3 is built from 14 residues. Germline V CDR1 and CDR2: WSHSY, SAAADI. CDR3 bases: TGCGCCAGCAGTGAGTCGACTGGGAACACTGAAGCTTTCTTT. Residues: CASSESTGNTEAFF.

This rearrangement joins TRBV7-3 to TRBJ2-5; D ambiguous. Germline V CDR1 and CDR2: SGHTA, FQGTGA. Trimming cost V 5 bases and J 5 bases, with 9 bases left between them. The CDR3 loop spans 12 amino acids. DNA for the CDR3: TGTGCCAGCAGCCATGAAGGGGAGACCCAGTACTTC. Translating gives CASSHEGETQYF.

The chain uses TRBV7-3 and TRBJ2-3; 9 bases agree with TRBD1. The CDR3 is 14 amino acids. From germline, CDR1 is SGHTA and CDR2 FQGTGA. V dropped 5 bases and J dropped 6; count of bases not matched to a gene: 6. The CDR3 is CASSVSTGGDTQYF. The CDR3, as DNA: TGTGCCAGCAGCGTCTCGACAGGGGGGGATACGCAGTATTTT.

The chain links TRBV7-9 to TRBJ2-7; D is ambiguous. Trimming stripped 5 bases from V and 2 bases from J, with 13 bases between. From germline, CDR1 is SEHNR and CDR2 FQNEAQ (reference sequence). The CDR3 length is 14 residues. CDR3 protein: CASSAPSGTYEQYF. The CDR3 bases are TGTGCCAGCAGCGCACCCTCGGGTACCTACGAGCAGTACTTC.

CDR3 protein: CASSPLAGSQGNYEQYF. The DNA for the CDR3 is TGTGCCAGCTCACCACTCGCTGGGAGCCAGGGAAACTACGAGCAGTACTTC. The chain carries TRBV18 and TRBJ2-7; tentatively, D is TRBD1 or TRBD2 (5 bases each). Germline V lookup: CDR1 KGHSH, CDR2 LQKENI. The germline V and J ends were trimmed by 1 base and 3 bases, with 19 bases remaining between them. The length of the CDR3 is 17 residues.

The V call is TRBV4-1, the J call TRBJ2-2; no firm D call. Deletions cut 1 base from V and 10 bases from J, with 13 bases between. Germline loops: CDR1 MGHRA, CDR2 YSYEKL. The CDR3 spans 14 residues. The CDR3 reads CASSQVLRTMELFF. CDR3 sequence (DNA): TGCGCCAGCAGCCAAGTACTAAGGACCATGGAGCTGTTTTTT.

The chain is built from TRBV5-1 and TRBJ1-4; D unclear. This CDR3 spans 13 amino acids. The V end was cut by 2 bases, the J end by 6 bases, with 8 bases between. Germline assignment: CDR1 SGHRS and CDR2 YFSETQ. The CDR3 sequence is CASSLMRDEKLFF. The CDR3, as DNA: TGCGCCAGCAGCTTAATGAGGGATGAAAAACTGTTTTTT.

This chain uses TRBV5-1 with TRBJ2-7; 10 positions match TRBD1. V lost 0 bases and J lost 6; bases outside the gene matches: 3. Germline loops: CDR1 SGHRS, CDR2 YFSETQ. The CDR3 sequence is 14 residues long. The CDR3 reads CASSLGQGAAEQYF. As DNA, the CDR3 is TGCGCCAGCAGCTTGGGACAGGGGGCCGCCGAGCAGTACTTC.

This clone was observed once. V and J are TRBV5-1 and TRBJ2-3; D is undetermined. Trimming stripped 7 bases from V and 2 bases from J, with 11 bases between. The CDR3 consists of 13 residues. Germline assignment: CDR1 SGHRS and CDR2 YFSETQ. The CDR3: CASFGSATDTQYF. CDR3 sequence (DNA): TGCGCCAGCTTCGGCAGTGCCACAGATACGCAGTATTTT.

V is TRBV6-5 and J is TRBJ2-7; either TRBD1 or TRBD2 may fit D (5 bases each). CDR1 and CDR2 from the germline V gene are MNHEY and SVGAGI. V was trimmed by 5 bases and J by 4 bases, leaving 15 bases between them. This CDR3 contains 14 residues. The CDR3 DNA reads as TGTGCCAGCAGTCTAGCTCGGGGCCGATACGAGCAGTACTTC. It encodes CASSLARGRYEQYF.

CDR3 nucleotide sequence: TGCGCCAGCAGCCCCTTACCTACTGGCACAGATACGCAGTATTTT. It yields the protein CASSPLPTGTDTQYF. The chain links TRBV5-1 to TRBJ2-3, with D hard to call. V lost 4 bases to trimming and J lost 1 base, with 13 bases between them. The length of the CDR3 is 15 residues. In germline, CDR1 is SGHRS, CDR2 YFSETQ. The full variable domain, completed using reference TRBV5-1 and TRBJ2-3, is KAGVTQTPRYLIKTRGQQVTLSCSPISGHRSVSWYQQTPGQGLQFLFEYFSETQRNKGNFPGRFSGRQFSNSRSEMNVSTLELGDSALYLCASSPLPTGTDTQYFGPGTRLTVL.

The rearrangement uses TRBV6-1 and TRBJ2-7; D is possibly TRBD1 or TRBD2 (6 bases each). The CDR3 has 14 amino acids. Trimming removed 2 bases from V and 3 bases from J, with 11 bases in between. Germline lookup yields CDR1 MNHNS and CDR2 SASEGT. The CDR3 is CASSEYGGLYEQYF. The DNA of the CDR3 is TGTGCCAGCAGTGAATATGGGGGGCTCTACGAGCAGTACTTC.

This clone was recorded once. The chain joins TRBV15 to TRBJ1-5, with D perhaps TRBD1 (5 bases). This CDR3 contains 15 residues. CDR1 is LNHNV, CDR2 YYDKDF, per germline (reference sequence). The V and J ends lost 1 base and 6 bases respectively, with 13 bases between them. The CDR3 is CATSRGREAFQPQHF. DNA of the CDR3: TGTGCCACCAGCAGAGGCAGGGAGGCATTTCAGCCCCAGCATTTT.

CDR3 DNA sequence: TGTGCCAGCAGTTCTAGGGAGGGGAACACCGGGGAGCTGTTTTTT. Translation: CASSSREGNTGELFF. This chain links TRBV27 with TRBJ2-2; 7 nucleotides line up with TRBD2. The V and J ends lost 4 bases and 1 base, in that order; junction bases with no gene match: 3. Germline V gene lookup returns CDR1 MNHEY and CDR2 SMNVEV (reference sequence). This CDR3 is built from 15 residues.

This clone showed up just once. V is TRBV7-6 and J is TRBJ2-1, with 12 bases lining up with TRBD2. Germline V gives CDR1 SGHVS, CDR2 FNYEAQ. Trimming took 1 base from V and 5 from J; bases not matched to a gene: 9. This CDR3 comprises 18 residues. The chain's CDR3 is CASSLVPTSGSLNNEQFF. CDR3 nucleotides: TGTGCCAGCAGCTTAGTTCCGACTAGCGGGAGTCTCAACAATGAGCAGTTCTTC. Using reference TRBV7-6 and TRBJ2-1 for the parts outside the CDR3, the full variable domain is GAGVSQSPRYKVTKRGQDVALRCDPISGHVSLYWYRQALGQGPEFLTYFNYEAQQDKSGLPNDRFSAERPEGSISTLTIQRTEQRDSAMYRCASSLVPTSGSLNNEQFFGPGTRLTVL.

The chain combines TRBV5-1 with TRBJ2-1, with 11 bases lining up with TRBD2. The trim removed 4 bases at V and 7 bases at J, leaving 10 bases unmatched. The CDR3 is 16 residues long. Germline assignment: CDR1 SGHRS and CDR2 YFSETQ. Here the CDR3 reads CASSTTALAGDNEQFF. The CDR3 nucleotides read TGCGCCAGCAGCACAACCGCACTAGCGGGAGATAATGAGCAGTTCTTC.